These 4 T cell receptor beta chains were sequenced from one sample in a study of blood T cell repertoires in COVID-19. TCRdb keeps only in-frame clones here, not all; method: immunoSEQ multiplex PCR. The data hold 100,000 to 120,000 clones, with 60% to 85% observed a single time. The material sequenced was peripheral blood. These receptors all come from a woman aged 40-49 years with acute or convalescent COVID-19.

This clone has a handful of counts. In DNA form, the CDR3 reads TGTGCCAGCAGCAAGGGACTAGCGGGGAACCGCGGGGAGCAGTACTTC. It translates to CASSKGLAGNRGEQYF. This rearrangement joins TRBV7-2 to TRBJ2-7, with 13 bases identical to TRBD2. The junction had 11 bases not matched to a gene; V was cut back by 5 bases and J by 7 bases. Germline V gives CDR1 SGHTA, CDR2 FQGNSA. The CDR3 totals 16 residues.

The gene calls are TRBV4-3 and TRBJ1-6, with D possibly matching TRBD1 (6 bases). The CDR3 is 17 amino acids. Per the germline V gene, CDR1 is LGHNA and CDR2 is YSLEER. The V end lost 0 bases, the J end lost 7 bases, and 16 bases lay between the germline ends. The CDR3 DNA reads as TGCGCCAGCAGCCAAGAGGTGGGGGGGGCAGGAAATTCACCCCTCCACTTT. This encodes CASSQEVGGAGNSPLHF.

The chain is built from TRBV7-2 and TRBJ2-7; D is undetermined. Trimming shortened V by 1 base and J by 5 bases, and 12 bases separated the two germline ends. This CDR3 is 14 amino acids long. Per the germline V gene, CDR1 is SGHTA and CDR2 is FQGNSA. Written as DNA, the CDR3 is TGTGCCAGCAGCTTAGATTTGGCAGTTAACGAGCAGTACTTC. Encoded protein: CASSLDLAVNEQYF. The full variable domain, rest sourced from reference TRBV7-2 and TRBJ2-7, is GAGVSQSPSNKVTEKGKDVELRCDPISGHTALYWYRQSLGQGLEFLIYFQGNSAPDKSGLPSDRFSAERTGGSVSTLTIQRTQQEDSAVYLCASSLDLAVNEQYFGPGTRLTVT.

This clone was found a few times. The rearrangement joins TRBV10-2 to TRBJ2-7; a weak D match, TRBD2 (6 bases). Germline V gives CDR1 WSHSY, CDR2 SAAADI. The V gene lost 3 bases and the J gene lost 2 bases, with 14 bases spanning the gap. The CDR3 loop spans 15 amino acids. The CDR3 DNA follows: TGCGCCAGCAGTGACCTCGGGACGGGAGCCTACGAGCAGTACTTC. This encodes CASSDLGTGAYEQYF.